Shown below are 21 T cell receptor beta chains from a single sample sequenced in a study of T cell responses to AZD1222 COVID-19 vaccine. Libraries were prepared by immunoSEQ multiplex PCR; TCRdb keeps only in-frame clonotypes and omits some of them. The sample lists some 200,000 clones, approximately 90% occurring once. The sample consisted of peripheral blood, taken on day 0 of AZD1222 vaccination. Receptor source: an adult in good health.

The chain carries TRBV19 and TRBJ2-3, with 9 bases lining up with TRBD2. V gave up 3 bases and J gave up 4 bases; unmatched junction bases: 8. CDR1 and CDR2 (germline): LNHDA, SQIVND (reference sequence). The CDR3 is 16 residues long. The CDR3 nucleotides are TGTGCCAGTAGTATTCTTGCGGGAGGGCGATCAGATACGCAGTATTTT. This encodes CASSILAGGRSDTQYF.

This sequence joins TRBV4-3 and TRBJ2-7; no reliable D call. This CDR3 has 13 residues. Germline V gene data show CDR1 as LGHNA and CDR2 as YSLEER. V was clipped by 1 base and J by 6 bases, with 10 bases between them. CDR3 nucleotide sequence: TGCGCCAGCAGCCAAGGGCCCCGGCTCGAGCAGTACTTC. It encodes CASSQGPRLEQYF.

This rearrangement joins TRBV7-8 to TRBJ2-7, with D maybe TRBD1 (6 bases). V was cut by 2 bases and J by 1 base, with 12 bases left in between. This CDR3 region has 15 residues. The germline V gene encodes CDR1 SGHVS and CDR2 FQNEAQ. The CDR3 spells CASSLTDRPSYEQYF. The CDR3 nucleotides read TGTGCCAGCAGCTTAACTGACAGGCCTTCCTACGAGCAGTACTTC.

The chain recombines TRBV5-6 with TRBJ1-4; TRBD1 aligns across 7 bases. CDR3 length equals 16 residues. CDR1 and CDR2 from the germline V gene are SGHDT and YYEEEE. Germline trimming cut 4 bases from V and 5 bases from J; bases unmatched to any gene: 11. This CDR3 reads CASSALDRAENEKLFF. CDR3 nucleotides: TGTGCCAGCAGCGCACTAGACAGGGCGGAAAATGAAAAACTGTTTTTT.

This chain connects TRBV19 to TRBJ2-6; 7 bases are shared with TRBD2. Looked up from germline, CDR1 is LNHDA and CDR2 is SQIVND (reference sequence). CDR3 size: 15 residues. Trimming took 4 bases from V and 3 from J; bases not matched to a gene: 3. CDR3 loop: CASSTPSGGANVLTF. Written as DNA, the CDR3 is TGTGCCAGTAGTACCCCTAGCGGTGGGGCCAACGTCCTGACTTTC.

This clone was recorded a few times. The chain joins TRBV7-2 to TRBJ1-5; D unresolved. Germline lookup yields CDR1 SGHTA and CDR2 FQGNSA. V was pared by 3 bases and J by 5 bases, with 11 bases between. The CDR3 contains 14 residues. DNA of the CDR3: TGTGCCAGCAGCTTGTTGAGCTACGATCAGCCCCAGCATTTT. Amino acid sequence: CASSLLSYDQPQHF.

The V gene is TRBV6-6, the J gene TRBJ2-7; TRBD2 matches at 7 bases. CDR3 length: 13 amino acids. Germline values: CDR1 MNHNY, CDR2 SVGAGI (reference sequence). The trim removed 2 bases at V and 8 bases at J, leaving 6 bases unmatched. For the CDR3, the DNA is TGTGCCAGCAGTTACGCCCGGGGGGAGAAGCAGTACTTC. Translation: CASSYARGEKQYF.

The chain recombines TRBV6-5 with TRBJ1-5, with 7 bases fitting TRBD1. The CDR3 extends over 15 amino acids. Germline CDR1 MNHEY, CDR2 SVGAGI. V was pared by 6 bases and J by 2 bases, with 7 bases of the junction left unmatched. The CDR3 region is CASSPTGKGNQPQHF. CDR3 bases: TGTGCCAGCAGCCCGACAGGGAAGGGCAATCAGCCCCAGCATTTT.

The gene calls are TRBV18 and TRBJ2-7; 7 positions match TRBD2. Per germline, CDR1 KGHSH and CDR2 LQKENI. CDR3 length: 18 amino acids. With 2 bases clipped from V and 3 bases from J, the junction kept 16 bases outside the gene matches. CDR3 in amino acids: CASSPGISGEGPLYEQYF. The CDR3 DNA is TGTGCCAGCTCACCAGGTATCAGCGGGGAAGGGCCCCTCTACGAGCAGTACTTC. The full variable domain, its missing parts supplied by reference TRBV18 and TRBJ2-7, is NAGVMQNPRHLVRRRGQEARLRCSPMKGHSHVYWYRQLPEEGLKFMVYLQKENIIDESGMPKERFSAEFPKEGPSILRIQQVVRGDSAAYFCASSPGISGEGPLYEQYFGPGTRLTVT.

The chain has TRBV2 and TRBJ1-5; D remains ambiguous. V was trimmed by 7 bases and J by 0 bases, leaving 7 bases between them. CDR1 is SNHLY, CDR2 FYNNEI, per germline. The CDR3 has 13 amino acids. The CDR3 coding sequence is TGTGCCAGCAACTTTGGTAGCAATCAGCCCCAGCATTTT. Its translation: CASNFGSNQPQHF.

The J gene is TRBJ2-7, the V gene TRBV19; 7 nucleotides align to TRBD1. The CDR3 has 14 residues. V lost 3 bases and J lost 4; bases outside the gene matches: 6. CDR1 and CDR2 (germline): LNHDA, SQIVND (reference sequence). Here the CDR3 DNA reads TGTGCCAGTAGTATGACAGGGCCGGCGTACGAGCAGTACTTC. Its translation is CASSMTGPAYEQYF. The variable domain in full, with the rest retrieved from reference TRBV19 and TRBJ2-7, is DGGITQSPKYLFRKEGQNVTLSCEQNLNHDAMYWYRQDPGQGLRLIYYSQIVNDFQKGDIAEGYSVSREKKESFPLTVTSAQKNPTAFYLCASSMTGPAYEQYFGPGTRLTVT.

The V gene is TRBV5-5, the J gene TRBJ2-7, with 7 bases lining up with TRBD1. The junction had 10 bases not matched to a gene; V was cut back by 4 bases and J by 9 bases. CDR1 and CDR2 from the germline V gene are SGHKS and YYEKEE (reference sequence). The CDR3 has 13 residues. The CDR3 loop is CASSQDRQRAQYF. The CDR3, as DNA: TGTGCCAGCAGCCAGGACAGGCAACGGGCGCAGTACTTC.

This clone was seen once. The rearrangement joins TRBV3-1 (or the pseudogene TRBV3-2) to TRBJ2-2; no definite D call. Trimming removed 0 bases from V and 9 bases from J, with 11 bases in between. The CDR3 is made up of 14 amino acids. Germline CDR1 and CDR2: LGHDT and YNNKEL (reference sequence). CDR3 DNA: TGTGCCAGCAGCCAAGACCGGAACAACCGGGAGCTGTTTTTT. Its protein is CASSQDRNNRELFF.

The genes are TRBV2 and TRBJ1-3; no definite D call. The CDR3 totals 14 residues. Germline lookup yields CDR1 SNHLY and CDR2 FYNNEI. V was pared by 6 bases and J by 4 bases, with 13 bases between. CDR3 loop: CASRPVTGGNTIYF. CDR3 sequence (DNA): TGTGCCAGCAGGCCGGTCACGGGGGGAAACACCATATATTTT.

This chain links TRBV3-1 (or the pseudogene TRBV3-2) with TRBJ2-3; the D gene could be TRBD1 or TRBD2 (6 bases each). The ends were cut back, 4 bases at V and 9 bases at J, with 20 bases in the middle. This CDR3 has 15 amino acids. Germline V gene sequence: CDR1 LGHDT, CDR2 YNNKEL (reference sequence). CDR3 bases: TGTGCCAGCAGCCGGGGAGGACAGCCGGAGGGAACGCAGTATTTT. Amino acid sequence: CASSRGGQPEGTQYF.

Comments on this clone: At the DNA level, this CDR3 is encoded by other sequences in the same sample as well. The chain joins TRBV19 to TRBJ2-7; D is unresolved. Looked up from germline, CDR1 is LNHDA and CDR2 is SQIVND (reference sequence). CDR3 length: 13 amino acids. Trimming shortened V by 3 bases and J by 3 bases, and 9 bases separated the two germline ends. The DNA of the CDR3 is TGTGCCAGTAGTATGACCAGGAGCTACGAGCAGTACTTC. Translated: CASSMTRSYEQYF.

This clone was seen a handful of times. For the CDR3, the DNA is TGTGCCAGCAGCCCAACAGGAGATACGCAGTATTTT. Translation: CASSPTGDTQYF. This sequence joins TRBV3-1 (or the pseudogene TRBV3-2) and TRBJ2-3, with D possibly being TRBD1 (5 bases). Germline values: CDR1 LGHDT, CDR2 YNNKEL (reference sequence). This CDR3 region has 12 residues. V lost 4 bases and J lost 5, with 7 bases in between.

The chain employs TRBV7-6 and TRBJ2-6; possibly TRBD1 for D (5 bases). V shed 1 base and J shed 0 bases, with 16 bases lying between them. Germline assignment: CDR1 SGHVS and CDR2 FNYEAQ. This CDR3 has 19 residues. In DNA, the CDR3 is TGTGCCAGCAGCTTAGGTCTCGCAGGGTCTTTCTCTGGGGCCAACGTCCTGACTTTC. Its protein is CASSLGLAGSFSGANVLTF. Full variable domain (remainder filled in from reference TRBV7-6 and TRBJ2-6): GAGVSQSPRYKVTKRGQDVALRCDPISGHVSLYWYRQALGQGPEFLTYFNYEAQQDKSGLPNDRFSAERPEGSISTLTIQRTEQRDSAMYRCASSLGLAGSFSGANVLTFGAGSRLTVL.

The genes are TRBV5-1 and TRBJ1-1, with TRBD1 as a possible D gene (5 bases). Trimming took 5 bases from V and 1 from J, leaving 12 bases between them. Germline CDR1 SGHRS, CDR2 YFSETQ. The CDR3 length is 14 residues. The CDR3 nucleotides are TGCGCCAGCAGGCCGGGACTTTCGAACACTGAAGCTTTCTTT. Translated: CASRPGLSNTEAFF.

The chain is built from TRBV12-1 and TRBJ1-1. TRBV12-1 is a listed pseudogene. This CDR3 comprises 14 residues. The CDR3 sequence is CASSFWQLNTEAFF. The CDR3 nucleotides are TGTGCCAGCAGCTTTTGGCAGCTGAACACTGAAGCTTTCTTT.

This chain uses TRBV11-2 with TRBJ1-4; 8 bases agree with TRBD1. From germline, CDR1 is SGHAT and CDR2 FQNNGV. Trimming removed 5 bases from V and 7 bases from J; junction bases left unmatched: 9. This CDR3 region has 15 residues. In nucleotides, the CDR3 is TGTGCCAGCAGCACCCGACAGGGGACCGGTGAAAAACTGTTTTTT. This sequence encodes CASSTRQGTGEKLFF.